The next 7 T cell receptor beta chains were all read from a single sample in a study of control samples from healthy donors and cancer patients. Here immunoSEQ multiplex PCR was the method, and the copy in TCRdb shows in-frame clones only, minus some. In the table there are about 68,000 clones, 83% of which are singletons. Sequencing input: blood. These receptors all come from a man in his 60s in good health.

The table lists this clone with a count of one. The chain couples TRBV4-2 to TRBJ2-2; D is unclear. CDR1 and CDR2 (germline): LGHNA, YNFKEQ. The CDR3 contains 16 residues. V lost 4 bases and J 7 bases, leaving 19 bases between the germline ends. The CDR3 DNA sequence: TGTGCCAGCAGCCGAGATTGGTTTACGTCGGTCGGGGAGCTGTTTTTT. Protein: CASSRDWFTSVGELFF.

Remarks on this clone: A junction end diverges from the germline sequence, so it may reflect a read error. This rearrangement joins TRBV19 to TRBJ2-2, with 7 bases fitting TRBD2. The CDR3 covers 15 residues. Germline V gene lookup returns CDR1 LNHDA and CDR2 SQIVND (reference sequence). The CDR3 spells CASRIGGSGTGELFF. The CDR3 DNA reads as TGTGCCAGTAGGATAGGCGGGAGCGGTACCGGGGAGCTGTTTTTT. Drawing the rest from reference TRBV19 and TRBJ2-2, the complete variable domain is DGGITQSPKYLFRKEGQNVTLSCEQNLNHDAMYWYRQDPGQGLRLIYYSQIVNDFQKGDIAEGYSVSREKKESFPLTVTSAQKNPTAFYLCASRIGGSGTGELFFGEGSRLTVL.

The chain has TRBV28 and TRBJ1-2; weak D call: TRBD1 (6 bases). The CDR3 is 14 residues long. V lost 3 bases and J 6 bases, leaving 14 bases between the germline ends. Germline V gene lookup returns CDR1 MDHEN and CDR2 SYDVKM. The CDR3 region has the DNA TGTGCCAGCAGTTTTGTAGGGGGGTTTAATGGCTACACCTTC. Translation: CASSFVGGFNGYTF.

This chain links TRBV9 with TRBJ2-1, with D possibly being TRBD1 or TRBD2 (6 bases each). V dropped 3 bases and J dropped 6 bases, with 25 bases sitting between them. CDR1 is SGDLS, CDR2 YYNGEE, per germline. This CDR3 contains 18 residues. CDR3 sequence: CASSEGGVVGAGINEQFF. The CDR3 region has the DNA TGTGCCAGCAGCGAGGGGGGTGTGGTTGGGGCGGGTATCAATGAGCAGTTCTTC. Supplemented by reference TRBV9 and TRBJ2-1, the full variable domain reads DSGVTQTPKHLITATGQRVTLRCSPRSGDLSVYWYQQSLDQGLQFLIQYYNGEERAKGNILERFSAQQFPDLHSELNLSSLELGDSALYFCASSEGGVVGAGINEQFFGPGTRLTVL.

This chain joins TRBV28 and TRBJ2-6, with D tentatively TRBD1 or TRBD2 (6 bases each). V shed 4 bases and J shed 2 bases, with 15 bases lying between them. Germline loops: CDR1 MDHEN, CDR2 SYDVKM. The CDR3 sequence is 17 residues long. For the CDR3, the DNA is TGTGCCAGCAGTTCCCACTTGGGGGGCACTGGGGCCAACGTCCTGACTTTC. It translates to CASSSHLGGTGANVLTF.

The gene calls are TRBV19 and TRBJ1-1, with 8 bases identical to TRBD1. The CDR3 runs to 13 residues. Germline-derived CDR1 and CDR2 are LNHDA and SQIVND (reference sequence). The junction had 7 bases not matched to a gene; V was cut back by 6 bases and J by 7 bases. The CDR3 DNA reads TGTGCCAGTAGCCCAAGGGGGACAGGTGAAGCTTTCTTT. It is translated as CASSPRGTGEAFF.

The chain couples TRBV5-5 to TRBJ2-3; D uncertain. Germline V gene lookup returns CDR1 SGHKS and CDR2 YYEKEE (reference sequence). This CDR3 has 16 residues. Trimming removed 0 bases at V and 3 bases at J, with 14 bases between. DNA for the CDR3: TGTGCCAGCAGCTTGGAGGTCACAGTCGCAACAGATACGCAGTATTTT. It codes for CASSLEVTVATDTQYF.